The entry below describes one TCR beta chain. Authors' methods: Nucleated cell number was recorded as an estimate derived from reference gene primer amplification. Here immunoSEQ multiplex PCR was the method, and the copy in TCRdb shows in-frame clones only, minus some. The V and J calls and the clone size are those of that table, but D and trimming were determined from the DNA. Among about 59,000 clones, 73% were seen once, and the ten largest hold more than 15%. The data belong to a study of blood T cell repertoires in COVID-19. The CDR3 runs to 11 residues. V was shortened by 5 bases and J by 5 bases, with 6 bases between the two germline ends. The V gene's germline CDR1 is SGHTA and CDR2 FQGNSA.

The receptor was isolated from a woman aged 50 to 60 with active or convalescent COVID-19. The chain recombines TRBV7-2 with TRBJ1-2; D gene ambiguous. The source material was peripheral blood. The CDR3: CASSPSYGYTF. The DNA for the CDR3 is TGTGCCAGCAGCCCGAGTTATGGCTACACCTTC. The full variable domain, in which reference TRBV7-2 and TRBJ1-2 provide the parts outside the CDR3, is GAGVSQSPSNKVTEKGKDVELRCDPISGHTALYWYRQSLGQGLEFLIYFQGNSAPDKSGLPSDRFSAERTGGSVSTLTIQRTQQEDSAVYLCASSPSYGYTFGSGTRLTVV.